What follows are 9 T cell receptor beta chains derived from one specimen sequenced in a study of a mutant IDH1 vaccine in newly diagnosed glioma. TCRdb's table, derived via immunoSEQ multiplex PCR, lists solely in-frame clones and lacks some. The sample yields about 59,000 clones, more than 90% seen once. Time point given: baseline, week 1 (first vaccination visit). This sample's treatment: pre-vaccination baseline after standard-of-care therapy. The sequencing here drew on PBMCs, taken from a glioma patient treated with radiotherapy, temozolomide or both. These receptors all stem from a man between 50 and 59 years old with glioma.

This chain connects TRBV19 to TRBJ1-1, with D possibly being TRBD1 (6 bases). CDR3 length equals 16 residues. Germline lookup yields CDR1 LNHDA and CDR2 SQIVND (reference sequence). V lost 3 bases and J lost 1, with 15 bases in between. The CDR3 loop reads CASSIRFGGPNTEAFF. The CDR3 nucleotides read TGTGCCAGTAGTATCAGGTTTGGGGGGCCGAACACTGAAGCTTTCTTT. Complete variable domain (other parts from reference TRBV19 and TRBJ1-1): DGGITQSPKYLFRKEGQNVTLSCEQNLNHDAMYWYRQDPGQGLRLIYYSQIVNDFQKGDIAEGYSVSREKKESFPLTVTSAQKNPTAFYLCASSIRFGGPNTEAFFGQGTRLTVV.

This rearrangement joins TRBV27 to TRBJ2-2; 8 nucleotides line up with TRBD1. CDR1 is MNHEY and CDR2 is SMNVEV in the germline V gene (reference sequence). This CDR3 has 14 amino acids. Trimming removed 11 bases from V and 5 bases from J; junction bases left unmatched: 10. The DNA for the CDR3 is TGTGCCGTTTTCGGACAGGGAGGAACCGGGGAGCTGTTTTTT. Translated, it gives CAVFGQGGTGELFF.

V gene TRBV4-2 combines with J gene TRBJ2-3, with D possibly matching TRBD2 (6 bases). Per germline, CDR1 LGHNA and CDR2 YNFKEQ. Trimming pared 4 bases from V and 2 bases from J, leaving 10 bases between. The CDR3 consists of 14 residues. The CDR3 loop is CASSRDFNTDTQYF. As DNA, the CDR3 is TGTGCCAGCAGCCGGGACTTCAACACAGATACGCAGTATTTT.

The chain is built from TRBV16 and TRBJ1-6; TRBD1 matches 9 bases. With V trimmed by 4 bases and J by 5 bases, 6 bases remained unmatched. CDR3 length: 16 amino acids. Germline V CDR1 and CDR2: KGHSY, FQNENV. The CDR3 sequence: CASSPTGGANNSPLHF. The CDR3 DNA reads TGTGCCAGCAGCCCCACAGGGGGCGCGAATAATTCACCCCTCCACTTT.

The chain recombines TRBV30 with TRBJ2-2, with D perhaps TRBD1 (5 bases). Germline V gives CDR1 GTSNPN, CDR2 SVGIG (reference sequence). Trimming took off 4 bases at V and 3 bases at J, with 12 bases between the two ends. The CDR3 covers 14 residues. The CDR3 loop is CAWMGQGYTGELFF. The CDR3 nucleotides are TGTGCCTGGATGGGGCAGGGATACACCGGGGAGCTGTTTTTT.

This clone was counted a few times. The chain has TRBV6-5 and TRBJ2-7; D gene ambiguous. Trimming stripped 0 bases from V and 1 base from J, with 13 bases between. CDR3 length equals 16 residues. CDR1 and CDR2 (germline): MNHEY, SVGAGI. The CDR3 loop is CASSYSPVGRSYEQYF. CDR3 DNA: TGTGCCAGCAGTTACTCGCCCGTGGGCAGGTCCTACGAGCAGTACTTC.

The V gene is TRBV20-1, the J gene TRBJ1-1; D may be TRBD1 (6 bases). CDR1 is DFQATT, CDR2 SNEGSKA, per germline (reference sequence). This CDR3 comprises 11 residues. V dropped 6 bases and J dropped 11 bases, with 16 bases sitting between them. This chain's CDR3 is CSAPFSGDAFF. The CDR3 nucleotides read TGCAGTGCCCCCTTTTCAGGGGACGCTTTCTTT.

The V and J genes are TRBV4-1 and TRBJ2-7; D gene uncertain. Germline V gene data show CDR1 as MGHRA and CDR2 as YSYEKL. V was clipped by 1 base and J by 1 base, with 14 bases between them. The CDR3 spans 16 residues. The CDR3 DNA is TGCGCCAGCAGCCAAGTCGGCACCCTATCTTCCTACGAGCAGTACTTC. Protein product: CASSQVGTLSSYEQYF.

This sequence joins TRBV7-2 and TRBJ2-1; TRBD1 matches 7 bases. This CDR3 has 17 amino acids. V gave up 5 bases and J gave up 4 bases; unmatched junction bases: 14. Germline V lookup: CDR1 SGHTA, CDR2 FQGNSA. The CDR3 protein is CASSPHRQGRTYNEQFF. Written as DNA, the CDR3 is TGTGCCAGCAGCCCTCATCGACAGGGCCGAACTTACAATGAGCAGTTCTTC.